The 27 T cell receptor beta chains reported below all come from one sample, sequenced in a study of blood T cell repertoires in COVID-19. The table came from immunoSEQ multiplex PCR; TCRdb's copy has only in-frame clones and leaves some out. The sample includes about 280,000 clones, about 83% of them seen just once. The specimen sequenced was peripheral blood. The receptors were sampled from a woman in her 50s who had recovered from COVID-19.

The table lists this clone with a few counts. This chain links TRBV19 with TRBJ2-3; 10 bases map to TRBD2. The CDR3 length is 15 residues. V shed 4 bases, J shed 2 bases, and the junction held 3 bases outside the gene matches. Germline loops: CDR1 LNHDA, CDR2 SQIVND (reference sequence). CDR3: CASSSLAGDTDTQYF. The DNA for the CDR3 is TGTGCCAGTAGTAGCCTAGCGGGGGACACAGATACGCAGTATTTT. Full variable domain (outside the CDR3, taken from reference TRBV19 and TRBJ2-3): DGGITQSPKYLFRKEGQNVTLSCEQNLNHDAMYWYRQDPGQGLRLIYYSQIVNDFQKGDIAEGYSVSREKKESFPLTVTSAQKNPTAFYLCASSSLAGDTDTQYFGPGTRLTVL.

CDR3 coding DNA: TGTGCCACCACCCCCCCCCTTGGCCAGCGGGGTAGAAGAAGCTCCTACAATGAGCAGTTCTTC. This codes for CATTPPLGQRGRRSSYNEQFF. The V and J genes are TRBV24-1 and TRBJ2-1; TRBD2 agrees at 7 bases. CDR3 length: 21 amino acids. In germline, CDR1 is KGHDR, CDR2 SFDVKD. The V segment lost 8 bases and the J segment 0 bases; nucleotides outside the gene matches: 24.

The CDR3 DNA follows: TGTGCCAGCAGCGATACAGTCGGCGAGAAGGTCCCCTCCTACGAGCAGTACTTC. Its protein product is CASSDTVGEKVPSYEQYF. The V call is TRBV27, the J call TRBJ2-7; D unresolved. Looked up from germline, CDR1 is MNHEY and CDR2 is SMNVEV (reference sequence). The V end lost 6 bases, the J end lost 0 bases, and 24 bases lay between the germline ends. The CDR3 covers 18 residues.

The rearrangement uses TRBV5-1 and TRBJ1-2, with TRBD1 as a possible D gene (5 bases). The CDR3 has 14 residues. Germline loops: CDR1 SGHRS, CDR2 YFSETQ. Trimming removed 6 bases from V and 2 bases from J, with 14 bases in between. The CDR3 loop is CASTPTGENYGYTF. CDR3 sequence (DNA): TGCGCCAGCACCCCAACGGGGGAAAACTATGGCTACACCTTC.

This chain links TRBV5-5 with TRBJ2-3; D gene unclear. Germline V lookup: CDR1 SGHKS, CDR2 YYEKEE (reference sequence). The CDR3 length is 14 residues. Trimming pared 1 base from V and 12 bases from J, leaving 18 bases between. The CDR3 here is CASSLFEAARTQYF. CDR3 sequence (DNA): TGTGCCAGCAGCTTGTTTGAGGCGGCAAGAACTCAGTATTTT.

The chain employs TRBV7-2 and TRBJ2-3; TRBD2 agrees at 9 bases. Germline CDR1 SGHTA, CDR2 FQGNSA. This CDR3 contains 16 residues. Unmatched junction bases numbered 5, after V lost 0 bases and J lost 4 bases. The CDR3, as DNA: TGTGCCAGCAGCTTAGCGGCGGGGGGGCCGGCAGATACGCAGTATTTT. The encoded protein is CASSLAAGGPADTQYF.

CDR3: CASTTVNTGELFF. CDR3 DNA sequence: TGTGCCAGCACGACAGTCAACACCGGGGAGCTGTTTTTT. V gene TRBV28 combines with J gene TRBJ2-2; D might be TRBD1 (5 bases). The CDR3 loop spans 13 amino acids. Germline V gene data show CDR1 as MDHEN and CDR2 as SYDVKM. V was shortened by 7 bases and J by 2 bases, with 8 bases between the two germline ends. The entire variable domain, with the rest obtained from reference TRBV28 and TRBJ2-2, is as follows: DVKVTQSSRYLVKRTGEKVFLECVQDMDHENMFWYRQDPGLGLRLIYFSYDVKMKEKGDIPEGYSVSREKKERFSLILESASTNQTSMYLCASTTVNTGELFFGEGSRLTVL.

The chain links TRBV6-5 to TRBJ1-2; tentative D call: TRBD1 (5 bases). V was pared by 5 bases and J by 12 bases, with 19 bases between. The CDR3 loop spans 13 amino acids. Per the germline V gene, CDR1 is MNHEY and CDR2 is SVGAGI. CDR3 region: CASSRLGNGGNTF. In DNA form, the CDR3 reads TGTGCCAGCAGTCGCCTTGGGAACGGGGGGAACACCTTC.

The genes are TRBV7-2 and TRBJ1-2, with D possibly matching TRBD1 (5 bases). CDR1 SGHTA and CDR2 FQGNSA come from the germline V gene. The V end was cut by 5 bases, the J end by 8 bases, with 15 bases between. The CDR3 length is 13 residues. CDR3 sequence: CASSTGRGMGYTF. DNA for the CDR3: TGTGCCAGCAGCACGGGCCGGGGGATGGGCTACACCTTC.

This clone appeared a few times. CDR3: CASSSVWRGQETQYF. In DNA, the CDR3 is TGTGCCAGCAGTTCGGTATGGCGGGGGCAAGAGACCCAGTACTTC. The V gene is TRBV28, the J gene TRBJ2-5, with 7 bases that match TRBD2. Unmatched junction bases numbered 7, after V lost 4 bases and J lost 2 bases. CDR3 length equals 15 residues. Germline V CDR1 and CDR2: MDHEN, SYDVKM.

The chain carries TRBV28 and TRBJ2-1, with D unclear. Deletions cut 6 bases from V and 4 bases from J, with 10 bases between. Germline V gene lookup returns CDR1 MDHEN and CDR2 SYDVKM. The CDR3 runs to 13 residues. CDR3 nucleotide sequence: TGTGCCAGCAGAGCCCCCACGTACAATGAGCAGTTCTTC. Residues: CASRAPTYNEQFF.

The genes are TRBV5-4 and TRBJ2-3; 7 bases are a match to TRBD2. Germline-derived CDR1 and CDR2 are SGHNT and YYREEE (reference sequence). Trimming took 0 bases from V and 3 from J; bases not matched to a gene: 7. The CDR3 loop spans 16 amino acids. CDR3: CASSLGGRGGTDTQYF. The CDR3 coding sequence is TGTGCCAGCAGCTTGGGCGGGAGAGGTGGAACAGATACGCAGTATTTT.

Only one count was recorded for this clone. The rearrangement joins TRBV10-3 to TRBJ1-4; 7 bases align to TRBD1. Per germline, CDR1 ENHRY and CDR2 SYGVKD. V shed 6 bases and J 5 bases; nucleotides not matched to a gene: 9. There are 15 residues in the CDR3. This chain's CDR3 is CAISNPGQTNEKLFF. In DNA, the CDR3 is TGTGCCATCAGCAATCCGGGACAGACAAATGAAAAACTGTTTTTT.

The chain has TRBV28 and TRBJ2-3, with a possible D match to TRBD2 (7 bases). Deletions cut 6 bases from V and 5 bases from J, with 18 bases between. The CDR3 covers 15 residues. The V gene's germline CDR1 is MDHEN and CDR2 SYDVKM. The DNA for the CDR3 is TGTGCCAGCAGGCCTGGGGGGGGGCGAATAGATACGCAGTATTTT. Its translation: CASRPGGGRIDTQYF.

This chain joins TRBV5-6 and TRBJ2-5; tentatively, D is TRBD2 (7 bases). CDR3 length: 14 amino acids. Trimming took 3 bases from V and 4 from J, leaving 13 bases between them. Germline loops: CDR1 SGHDT, CDR2 YYEEEE. The CDR3 here is CASSSSGGLETQYF. The CDR3 DNA reads as TGTGCCAGCAGCTCCTCCGGGGGGCTAGAGACCCAGTACTTC.

This clone has a handful of counts. The V call is TRBV27, the J call TRBJ1-1; D perhaps matches TRBD1 (6 bases). Germline CDR1 MNHEY, CDR2 SMNVEV (reference sequence). V was shortened by 7 bases and J by 1 base, with 13 bases between the two germline ends. The CDR3 runs 14 residues. In DNA, the CDR3 is TGTGCCAGCACCCAGGGAGGGGGGAACACTGAAGCTTTCTTT. Translation: CASTQGGGNTEAFF.

V is TRBV6-2 or TRBV6-3 and J is TRBJ2-7, with 9 bases matching TRBD2. CDR3 length: 16 residues. From germline, CDR1 is MNHEY and CDR2 SVGEGT. Germline trimming cut 5 bases from V and 1 base from J; bases unmatched to any gene: 9. The chain's CDR3 is CASSLRGSGSSYEQYF. In nucleotides, the CDR3 is TGTGCCAGCAGTCTCCGGGGTAGCGGGAGTTCCTACGAGCAGTACTTC.

The rearrangement links TRBV5-6 to TRBJ2-5; 9 nucleotides agree with TRBD2. The CDR3 has 14 amino acids. Germline V lookup: CDR1 SGHDT, CDR2 YYEEEE. The V gene end was trimmed by 4 bases and the J gene end by 1 base; junction bases not matched to a gene: 2. The CDR3 region has the DNA TGTGCCAGCAGCACGGGACTAGCCCAAGAGACCCAGTACTTC. Translated, it gives CASSTGLAQETQYF.

The rearrangement links TRBV15 to TRBJ1-5; 11 positions match TRBD1. J gave up 6 bases and V 5 bases, and 3 bases lay outside the gene matches. This CDR3 region has 14 residues. Germline CDR1 reads LNHNV; CDR2 reads YYDKDF (reference sequence). The chain's CDR3 is CATSGTGGIQPQHF. The CDR3 DNA reads as TGTGCCACCAGCGGGACAGGGGGAATTCAGCCCCAGCATTTT.

The genes are TRBV28 and TRBJ1-1; D is uncertain. The CDR3 is made up of 14 amino acids. In germline, CDR1 is MDHEN, CDR2 SYDVKM. The CDR3 region is CVSEASPANTEAFF. CDR3 DNA: TGTGTCTCGGAGGCGAGCCCCGCGAACACTGAAGCTTTCTTT.

This clone was counted many times. The gene calls are TRBV6-5 and TRBJ1-1; perhaps TRBD1 as D (6 bases). With 8 bases removed from V and 6 bases from J, the gap between germline ends came to 16 bases. Per the germline V gene, CDR1 is MNHEY and CDR2 is SVGAGI. This CDR3 comprises 13 residues. The CDR3 region has the DNA TGTGCCAGCCGAGCCGGGGGGGGCCCTGAAGCTTTCTTT. This codes for CASRAGGGPEAFF.

The chain employs TRBV4-3 and TRBJ1-3, with no clear D. V shed 1 base and J shed 4 bases, with 11 bases lying between them. The CDR3 totals 15 residues. Germline V gene lookup returns CDR1 LGHNA and CDR2 YSLEER. CDR3 bases: TGCGCCAGCAGCCAAGGTACAAGTTCCGGAAACACCATATATTTT. It is translated as CASSQGTSSGNTIYF.

This clone was seen more than once but under ten times. The chain has TRBV9 and TRBJ1-6, with a tentative D call TRBD1 (6 bases). Germline lookup yields CDR1 SGDLS and CDR2 YYNGEE. V lost 3 bases to trimming and J lost 10 bases, with 17 bases between them. The CDR3 loop spans 15 amino acids. The CDR3, as DNA: TGTGCCAGCAGCGAGCAGACAGGCGGCTTATCACCCCTCCACTTT. Translation gives CASSEQTGGLSPLHF. Complete variable domain (other parts from reference TRBV9 and TRBJ1-6): DSGVTQTPKHLITATGQRVTLRCSPRSGDLSVYWYQQSLDQGLQFLIQYYNGEERAKGNILERFSAQQFPDLHSELNLSSLELGDSALYFCASSEQTGGLSPLHFGNGTRLTVT.

The genes are TRBV18 and TRBJ1-4, with D perhaps TRBD1 (5 bases). The V gene's germline CDR1 is KGHSH and CDR2 LQKENI. The CDR3 runs 17 residues. With 1 base removed from V and 8 bases from J, the gap between germline ends came to 20 bases. The CDR3 protein is CASSPLPGNLEGEKLFF. The DNA of the CDR3 is TGTGCCAGCTCACCACTCCCGGGGAACCTGGAGGGGGAAAAACTGTTTTTT.

In its sample, this clone was seen a few times. This rearrangement joins TRBV4-3 to TRBJ1-3; D not certain. Germline V lookup: CDR1 LGHNA, CDR2 YSLEER. There are 17 residues in the CDR3. V was trimmed by 0 bases and J by 0 bases, leaving 12 bases between them. The CDR3 DNA is TGCGCCAGCAGCCAAGATGCGACACAGAGCTCTGGAAACACCATATATTTT. Its protein product is CASSQDATQSSGNTIYF.

The chain is built from TRBV6-2 or TRBV6-3 and TRBJ2-1, with 9 bases matching TRBD2. The ends lost 4 bases at V and 9 bases at J; junction bases unmatched: 10. Germline V lookup: CDR1 MNHEY, CDR2 SVGEGT. This CDR3 comprises 15 residues. For the CDR3, the DNA is TGTGCCAGCAGTTCCCCCCTAGCGGGACATATTGAGCAGTTCTTC. It specifies CASSSPLAGHIEQFF.

This clone was picked up one time. J is TRBJ2-3 and V is TRBV21-1; TRBD2, the table's D call, was not compared with the DNA. TRBV21-1 is recorded as a pseudogene. The CDR3 consists of 15 residues. The chain's CDR3 is CASSKARLTGDTQYF. The CDR3 DNA reads TGTGCCAGCAGCAAAGCCCGACTGACGGGAGATACGCAGTATTTT.